Listed below are T cell receptor beta chains from one sample, sequenced in a study of T cell changes during pregnancy in multiple sclerosis. Profiling relied on immunoSEQ multiplex PCR, and the TCRdb table lists in-frame clones only, not all of them. This table holds over 35,000 clones, over 80% found once. Input material: peripheral blood. The source of these receptors is a female donor with multiple sclerosis, enrolled in a pregnancy study. The CDR3 runs from the conserved cysteine through the conserved F or W. A D gene is named only where the DNA matches it firmly. Clone size is given for some rows only: seen once, a few or many times, or a class if the clone is expanded.

TRBJ2-1 NA TRBV7-9 TRBD1 CASSSYGTGGNEQFF TGTGCCAGCAGCTCCTACGGGACAGGGGGCAATGAGCAGTTCTTC
TRBJ1-2 NA TRBV6-5 TRBD1 CASSYTRTGGYYGYTF TGTGCCAGCAGTTACACCCGGACAGGGGGGTACTATGGCTACACCTTC
TRBJ2-1 NA TRBV27 NA CASSPQGGVFSNEQFF TGTGCCAGCAGTCCCCAGGGGGGGGTTTTTTCCAATGAGCAGTTCTTC
TRBJ2-3 NA TRBV19 TRBD1 CASSITGGTDTQYF TGTGCCAGTAGTATCACAGGGGGCACAGATACGCAGTATTTT
TRBJ2-3 NA TRBV6-6 NA CASSFAEGTDTQYF TGTGCCAGCAGTTTTGCGGAGGGCACAGATACGCAGTATTTT
TRBJ2-7 NA TRBV11-2 NA CASSLGERGQYEQYF TGTGCCAGCAGCTTAGGGGAGAGGGGCCAGTACGAGCAGTACTTC
TRBJ1-1 NA TRBV28 TRBD1 CASSTGALNTEAFF TGTGCCAGCAGTACAGGGGCCCTGAACACTGAAGCTTTCTTT
TRBJ1-5 medium-sized TRBV10-2 NA CASRRWNQPQHF TGCGCCAGCAGGCGGTGGAATCAGCCCCAGCATTTT
TRBJ2-5 NA TRBV21-1 NA CASTHPVGGGETQYF TGTGCCAGCACCCACCCCGTTGGGGGAGGAGAGACCCAGTACTTC
TRBJ2-4 once TRBV7-9 NA CASSLVLGDYAKNIQYF TGTGCCAGCAGCTTAGTTTTGGGGGATTACGCCAAAAACATTCAGTACTTC
TRBJ2-5 NA TRBV30 TRBD2 CAWSVTSGSETQYF TGTGCCTGGAGTGTAACTAGCGGGAGCGAGACCCAGTACTTC
TRBJ1-2 NA TRBV4-3 NA CASSQDPVYGYTF TGCGCCAGCAGCCAAGATCCTGTCTATGGCTACACCTTC
TRBJ2-1 NA TRBV2 TRBD1 CASRGTGVNEQFF TGTGCCAGCAGAGGGACAGGGGTAAATGAGCAGTTCTTC
TRBJ1-5 NA TRBV7-9 NA CASSGTSDSNQPQHF TGTGCCAGCAGCGGGACAAGCGATAGCAATCAGCCCCAGCATTTT
TRBJ1-5 NA TRBV18 TRBD1 CASSQGQGWIHSNQPQHF TGTGCCAGCTCACAGGGACAGGGGTGGATTCATAGCAATCAGCCCCAGCATTTT
TRBJ2-2 NA TRBV30 NA CAFDRLNTGELFF TGTGCCTTCGACCGACTAAACACCGGGGAGCTGTTTTTT
TRBJ2-7 NA TRBV5-5 NA CASSSRDGGSLYEQYF TGTGCCAGCAGTTCCCGGGACGGCGGCTCACTTTACGAGCAGTACTTC
TRBJ2-3 NA TRBV20-1 NA CSASPSDTQYF TGCAGTGCTAGTCCCTCAGATACGCAGTATTTT
TRBJ1-1 NA TRBV16 NA CASSQLTNKNTEAFF TGTGCCAGCAGCCAATTGACGAACAAGAACACTGAAGCTTTCTTT
TRBJ2-7 NA TRBV6-5 TRBD1 CASSTGTGDSYEQYF TGTGCCAGCAGTACCGGGACAGGTGACTCCTACGAGCAGTACTTC
TRBJ2-3 few TRBV25-1 NA CASSVGGTQYF TGTGCCAGCTCCGTGGGAGGTACGCAGTATTTT
TRBJ2-7 NA TRBV2 TRBD1 CASTTGGYEQYF TGTGCCAGTACAACAGGGGGCTACGAGCAGTACTTC
TRBJ2-3 NA TRBV4-2 NA CASSQDKTDTQYF TGTGCCAGCAGCCAAGATAAGACAGATACGCAGTATTTT
TRBJ2-7 NA TRBV7-9 TRBD1 CASSPPGQGILEQYF TGTGCCAGCAGCCCCCCTGGACAGGGTATCTTGGAGCAGTACTTC
TRBJ1-2 NA TRBV6-1 NA CASSQNYGYTF TGTGCCAGCAGCCAAAACTATGGCTACACCTTC
TRBJ1-2 NA TRBV6-1 NA CASSERGRVDYGYTF TGTGCCAGCAGTGAACGGGGTCGAGTCGACTATGGCTACACCTTC
TRBJ2-1 NA TRBV6-1 TRBD1 CASSMTGGSYNEQFF TGTGCCAGCAGTATGACAGGGGGGTCCTACAATGAGCAGTTCTTC
TRBJ2-3 NA TRBV10-3 NA CAISESFTASTDTQYF TGTGCCATCAGTGAGTCTTTTACAGCCAGCACAGATACGCAGTATTTT
TRBJ2-7 NA TRBV21-1 NA CASGLKARRTYEQYF TGTGCCAGCGGGTTAAAAGCGAGAAGAACCTACGAGCAGTACTTC
TRBJ2-5 NA TRBV25-1 NA CASSESDWRPTQETQYF TGTGCCAGCAGTGAATCTGATTGGAGGCCCACGCAAGAGACCCAGTACTTC
TRBJ2-3 NA TRBV18 TRBD1 CASSPGQVGTDTQYF TGTGCCAGCTCACCGGGACAGGTTGGCACAGATACGCAGTATTTT
TRBJ2-2 NA TRBV11-3 NA CASSSPYTGELFF TGTGCCAGCAGCTCCCCTTACACCGGGGAGCTGTTTTTT
TRBJ2-6 NA TRBV18 TRBD1 CASSLGQAGANVLTF TGTGCCAGCTCTCTTGGACAGGCTGGGGCCAACGTCCTGACTTTC
TRBJ2-5 NA TRBV28 TRBD1 CASSLTGEETQYF TGTGCCAGCAGCCTGACAGGGGAGGAGACCCAGTACTTC
TRBJ2-7 NA TRBV7-9 TRBD1 CASSLYLNRGYEQYF TGTGCCAGCAGCCTCTACCTGAACAGGGGCTACGAGCAGTACTTC
TRBJ1-1 NA TRBV19 NA CASSIAEGGNTEAFF TGTGCCAGTAGTATAGCTGAAGGGGGGAACACTGAAGCTTTCTTT
TRBJ2-3 NA TRBV5-8 NA CASVGVAVDTQYF TGTGCCAGCGTGGGGGTAGCGGTTGATACGCAGTATTTT
TRBJ2-3 NA TRBV6-5 TRBD2 CASNLSGRKDTQYF TGTGCCAGCAACCTTAGCGGGAGGAAGGATACGCAGTATTTT
TRBJ2-1 NA TRBV6-6 NA CASSYERTLGNEQFF TGTGCCAGCAGTTACGAACGTACTCTAGGGAATGAGCAGTTCTTC
TRBJ2-5 few TRBV4-1 TRBD2 CASSQDLTGGREETQYF TGCGCCAGCAGCCAAGATTTAACAGGCGGGAGGGAAGAGACCCAGTACTTC
TRBJ2-3 NA TRBV29-1 TRBD1 CSVEDRGTDTQYF TGCAGCGTTGAGGACAGGGGCACAGATACGCAGTATTTT
TRBJ1-1 NA TRBV7-9 NA CASSFSVDTEAFF TGTGCCAGCAGCTTTAGCGTGGACACTGAAGCTTTCTTT